This passage covers 31 T cell receptor beta chains from one sample sequenced in a study of blood T cell repertoires in COVID-19. Data came from immunoSEQ multiplex PCR; TCRdb stores just in-frame clones and leaves some out. The sample has about 120,000 clones; 77% are singletons. Input material: peripheral blood. These receptors originate from a human donor in a cohort sampled during active COVID-19.

The rearrangement joins TRBV27 to TRBJ1-1, with 10 bases that match TRBD1. The CDR3 spans 13 residues. With 9 bases clipped from V and 5 bases from J, the junction kept 6 bases outside the gene matches. The germline V gene has CDR1 MNHEY and CDR2 SMNVEV (reference sequence). The DNA for the CDR3 is TGTGCCAGTCGGGACAGGGGTCGGACTGAAGCTTTCTTT. Translated, it gives CASRDRGRTEAFF.

V usage is TRBV5-4 and J usage is TRBJ2-6; D may be TRBD1 (6 bases). Germline V gene lookup returns CDR1 SGHNT and CDR2 YYREEE (reference sequence). The CDR3 runs 19 residues. V lost 3 bases, J lost 6 bases, and 25 bases lay in between. The CDR3 region has the DNA TGTGCCAGCAGCTCCCTGGATGGACAGTTAGCTACTCTGGCCAACGTCCTGACTTTC. Translated: CASSSLDGQLATLANVLTF.

The chain recombines TRBV7-5 with TRBJ2-7; TRBD2 is the table's D call and was not checked against the DNA. TRBV7-5 is reported as a pseudogene. This CDR3 region has 12 residues. This CDR3 is CVRRHSCHEQYF. The CDR3 coding sequence is TGTGTCAGAAGACATAGCTGCCACGAGCAGTACTTC.

This chain connects TRBV4-1 to TRBJ1-6, with D tentatively TRBD1 (5 bases). V dropped 7 bases and J dropped 6 bases, with 13 bases sitting between them. Germline V gives CDR1 MGHRA, CDR2 YSYEKL. This CDR3 region has 14 residues. The CDR3 nucleotides are TGCGCCAGCACCCACCCGGGGGTTAATTCACCCCTCCACTTT. This translates into CASTHPGVNSPLHF.

The genes are TRBV6-5 and TRBJ1-1, with 7 bases that match TRBD1. The V gene's germline CDR1 is MNHEY and CDR2 SVGAGI. J was trimmed by 3 bases and V by 8 bases; bases with no gene match: 6. This CDR3 is built from 13 residues. DNA for the CDR3: TGTGCCAGCCGGAAGGGGGCGGACACTGAAGCTTTCTTT. It is translated as CASRKGADTEAFF.

The gene calls are TRBV7-6 and TRBJ2-2; 8 bases align to TRBD1. The CDR3 length is 17 residues. Germline values: CDR1 SGHVS, CDR2 FNYEAQ. V lost 0 bases and J lost 4; bases outside the gene matches: 7. The CDR3 DNA reads as TGTGCCAGCAGCTTAGCTCCAGGGGGCGGTATCACCGGGGAGCTGTTTTTT. Its protein product is CASSLAPGGGITGELFF. Complete variable domain (other parts from reference TRBV7-6 and TRBJ2-2): GAGVSQSPRYKVTKRGQDVALRCDPISGHVSLYWYRQALGQGPEFLTYFNYEAQQDKSGLPNDRFSAERPEGSISTLTIQRTEQRDSAMYRCASSLAPGGGITGELFFGEGSRLTVL.

This clone was counted between two and nine times. This chain uses TRBV3-1 (or the pseudogene TRBV3-2) with TRBJ2-7, with 7 nucleotides matching TRBD2. The CDR3 loop spans 15 amino acids. In germline, CDR1 is LGHDT, CDR2 YNNKEL (reference sequence). J lost 5 bases, V lost 5 bases, and 12 bases had no gene match. The CDR3 sequence: CASSSRASGMNEQYF. DNA for the CDR3: TGTGCCAGCAGCTCCCGGGCTAGCGGCATGAACGAGCAGTACTTC.

V gene TRBV4-1 combines with J gene TRBJ1-1; no clear D gene. The CDR3 spans 13 residues. Looked up from germline, CDR1 is MGHRA and CDR2 is YSYEKL. V lost 0 bases to trimming and J lost 6 bases, with 8 bases between them. CDR3: CASSQDARAEAFF. CDR3 coding DNA: TGCGCCAGCAGCCAAGATGCGCGGGCTGAAGCTTTCTTT.

As to this clone: The sample holds other DNA sequences that translate to the same CDR3. The chain uses TRBV3-1 (or the pseudogene TRBV3-2) and TRBJ1-5; D gene unclear. Germline V gene sequence: CDR1 LGHDT, CDR2 YNNKEL (reference sequence). V gave up 3 bases and J gave up 6 bases, with 6 bases separating them. The CDR3 covers 12 residues. The CDR3 is CASSQGAQPQHF. Here the CDR3 DNA reads TGTGCCAGCAGCCAGGGAGCTCAGCCCCAGCATTTT.

The genes are TRBV5-1 and TRBJ2-5; 7 bases map to TRBD2. The J segment lost 7 bases and the V segment lost 7 bases, leaving 13 bases of the junction unmatched. The germline V gene encodes CDR1 SGHRS and CDR2 YFSETQ. This CDR3 region has 14 residues. The CDR3: CASGGGEPRGTQYF. The CDR3 DNA is TGCGCCAGCGGGGGAGGGGAACCTCGGGGGACCCAGTACTTC.

The V call is TRBV11-2, the J call TRBJ2-5; no clear D. CDR3 length: 15 residues. Trimming took 2 bases from V and 1 from J, leaving 11 bases between them. The germline CDR1 and CDR2 sequences are SGHAT and FQNNGV. CDR3 sequence (DNA): TGTGCCAGCAGCTTACCAGGATTGGTCCAAGAGACCCAGTACTTC. This gives the protein CASSLPGLVQETQYF. Full variable domain (remainder filled in from reference TRBV11-2 and TRBJ2-5): EAGVAQSPRYKIIEKRQSVAFWCNPISGHATLYWYQQILGQGPKLLIQFQNNGVVDDSQLPKDRFSAERLKGVDSTLKIQPAKLEDSAVYLCASSLPGLVQETQYFGPGTRLLVL.

The chain joins TRBV3-1 (or the pseudogene TRBV3-2) to TRBJ2-5; no clear D gene. The V gene lost 1 base and the J gene lost 1 base, with 7 bases spanning the gap. Germline V gene lookup returns CDR1 LGHDT and CDR2 YNNKEL (reference sequence). CDR3 length: 14 amino acids. The CDR3 reads CASSQAGSQETQYF. In nucleotides, the CDR3 is TGTGCCAGCAGCCAAGCAGGCAGCCAAGAGACCCAGTACTTC.

The chain is built from TRBV4-1 and TRBJ2-5, with D hard to call. This CDR3 spans 18 amino acids. In germline, CDR1 is MGHRA, CDR2 YSYEKL. V was pared by 1 base and J by 6 bases, with 24 bases between. The CDR3 DNA is TGCGCCAGCAGCCAAGCAGCTGGGCAGGCCTCCAATTTGAAGACCCAGTACTTC. Its protein product is CASSQAAGQASNLKTQYF.

This chain connects TRBV24-1 to TRBJ2-3; 8 nucleotides agree with TRBD2. The ends lost 2 bases at V and 4 bases at J; junction bases unmatched: 7. The CDR3 is 16 residues long. Germline lookup yields CDR1 KGHDR and CDR2 SFDVKD. The CDR3 sequence is CATSDWGSGSPDTQYF. The CDR3 region has the DNA TGTGCCACCAGTGATTGGGGCAGCGGGAGCCCAGATACGCAGTATTTT.

The V call is TRBV30, the J call TRBJ2-7; 9 bases match TRBD2. The CDR3 spans 18 residues. With 5 bases clipped from V and 2 bases from J, the junction kept 19 bases outside the gene matches. CDR1 is GTSNPN and CDR2 is SVGIG in the germline V gene (reference sequence). CDR3 sequence: CAWVGTATGLAYAYEQYF. The CDR3 nucleotides read TGTGCCTGGGTCGGGACAGCAACAGGACTAGCGTACGCCTACGAGCAGTACTTC.

V usage is TRBV5-5 and J usage is TRBJ1-5; possible D gene TRBD1, 6 bases. The CDR3 sequence is 15 residues long. Germline-derived CDR1 and CDR2 are SGHKS and YYEKEE (reference sequence). Between the trimmed V and J ends, which lost 7 bases and 1 base, there was a span of 15 bases. Here the CDR3 DNA reads TGTGCCAGCTCCCTATGGGGGCAGAGCAATCAGCCCCAGCATTTT. It is translated as CASSLWGQSNQPQHF.

The V gene is TRBV6-5, the J gene TRBJ1-2, with TRBD1 matching 11 bases. The germline CDR1 and CDR2 sequences are MNHEY and SVGAGI. V trimming: 3 bases; J trimming: 8 bases; junction bases outside the gene matches: 5. The CDR3 contains 14 residues. The CDR3 sequence: CASSYGTGGEGYTF. In DNA, the CDR3 is TGTGCCAGCAGTTATGGGACAGGGGGTGAAGGCTACACCTTC.

The chain joins TRBV6-6 to TRBJ1-1; TRBD1 might be the D (5 bases). Germline V gene lookup returns CDR1 MNHNY and CDR2 SVGAGI (reference sequence). Trimming left V 0 bases short and J 5 bases short, with 7 bases between. The CDR3 has 13 amino acids. CDR3: CASSYSRGTEAFF. The DNA for the CDR3 is TGTGCCAGCAGTTACTCTAGGGGAACTGAAGCTTTCTTT.

J is TRBJ2-7 and V is TRBV6-2 or TRBV6-3; 7 positions match TRBD1. The CDR3 totals 15 residues. CDR1 and CDR2 (germline): MNHEY, SVGEGT. V lost 5 bases, J lost 4 bases, and 11 bases stayed unmatched. The CDR3 DNA is TGTGCCAGCAGTGCGGAGACAGGGAGTTTGTACGAGCAGTACTTC. This translates into CASSAETGSLYEQYF.

V usage is TRBV19 and J usage is TRBJ2-7; TRBD2 matches 12 bases. V was pared by 3 bases and J by 4 bases, with 4 bases of the junction left unmatched. The CDR3 runs to 15 residues. Germline V lookup: CDR1 LNHDA, CDR2 SQIVND (reference sequence). CDR3 amino acids: CASSILLAGGYEQYF. In DNA, the CDR3 is TGTGCCAGTAGTATCTTACTAGCGGGAGGTTACGAGCAGTACTTC.

The V gene is TRBV11-3, the J gene TRBJ2-7; no definite D call. There are 14 residues in the CDR3. Per germline, CDR1 SGHNT and CDR2 YENEEA. V was pared by 5 bases and J by 0 bases, with 11 bases between. CDR3 amino acids: CASSNTFSSYEQYF. CDR3 sequence (DNA): TGTGCCAGCAGCAATACCTTCAGCTCCTACGAGCAGTACTTC.

The chain recombines TRBV19 with TRBJ1-5, with a possible D match to TRBD1 (5 bases). This CDR3 is built from 14 residues. Trimming took 10 bases from V and 2 from J, leaving 15 bases between them. Germline V lookup: CDR1 LNHDA, CDR2 SQIVND (reference sequence). The CDR3 sequence is CATRSRVGNQPQHF. DNA of the CDR3: TGTGCCACAAGGTCCAGGGTAGGCAATCAGCCCCAGCATTTT.

This chain uses TRBV25-1 with TRBJ1-1, with unresolved D. The CDR3 consists of 17 residues. V lost 2 bases and J 1 base, leaving 17 bases between the germline ends. The germline gives CDR1 MGHDK, CDR2 SYGVNS. The CDR3: CASSESRMQIGNTEAFF. CDR3 sequence (DNA): TGTGCCAGCAGTGAAAGTCGAATGCAAATCGGGAACACTGAAGCTTTCTTT. The variable domain in full, with the rest retrieved from reference TRBV25-1 and TRBJ1-1, is EADIYQTPRYLVIGTGKKITLECSQTMGHDKMYWYQQDPGMELHLIHYSYGVNSTEKGDLSSESTVSRIRTEHFPLTLESARPSHTSQYLCASSESRMQIGNTEAFFGQGTRLTVV.

V usage is TRBV5-1 and J usage is TRBJ1-3; D is perhaps TRBD1 (5 bases). CDR1 and CDR2 from the germline V gene are SGHRS and YFSETQ. The CDR3 covers 14 residues. V was pared by 7 bases and J by 4 bases, with 15 bases between. Written as DNA, the CDR3 is TGCGCCAGCGGGGGAGGGGCAGAAGGAAACACCATATATTTT. Its translation: CASGGGAEGNTIYF.

V gene TRBV27 combines with J gene TRBJ2-7; 12 positions agree with TRBD2. V was clipped by 5 bases and J by 0 bases; unmatched bases: 5. Per the germline V gene, CDR1 is MNHEY and CDR2 is SMNVEV (reference sequence). CDR3 length equals 16 residues. CDR3 sequence reads: CASSPGLAGPSYEQYF. The CDR3 nucleotides read TGTGCCAGCAGTCCAGGACTAGCGGGACCCTCCTACGAGCAGTACTTC.

The chain joins TRBV4-1 to TRBJ1-1; no clear D gene. With 3 bases removed from V and 0 bases from J, the gap between germline ends came to 17 bases. The CDR3 has 17 residues. CDR1 and CDR2 (germline): MGHRA, YSYEKL. The CDR3 bases are TGCGCCAGCAGCCAGGGGATACGGGGTGGGTTGAACACTGAAGCTTTCTTT. Amino acids: CASSQGIRGGLNTEAFF.

The rearrangement joins TRBV2 to TRBJ1-5; D unresolved. This CDR3 region has 14 residues. The germline V gene has CDR1 SNHLY and CDR2 FYNNEI. Trimming pared 6 bases from V and 0 bases from J, leaving 9 bases between. CDR3 protein: CASSPEDSNQPQHF. DNA for the CDR3: TGTGCCAGCAGCCCGGAGGATAGCAATCAGCCCCAGCATTTT.

The genes are TRBV18 and TRBJ2-6; D is perhaps TRBD2 (5 bases). Looked up from germline, CDR1 is KGHSH and CDR2 is LQKENI. The CDR3 loop spans 15 amino acids. V lost 3 bases, J lost 1 base, and 7 bases lay in between. Written as DNA, the CDR3 is TGTGCCAGCTCACCTGGGGAGTCTGGGGCCAACGTCCTGACTTTC. Translation gives CASSPGESGANVLTF. Together with reference TRBV18 and TRBJ2-6, the CDR3 gives the full variable domain: NAGVMQNPRHLVRRRGQEARLRCSPMKGHSHVYWYRQLPEEGLKFMVYLQKENIIDESGMPKERFSAEFPKEGPSILRIQQVVRGDSAAYFCASSPGESGANVLTFGAGSRLTVL.

This sequence joins TRBV2 and TRBJ1-2; 8 positions agree with TRBD1. J gave up 3 bases and V 8 bases, and 2 bases lay outside the gene matches. CDR1 is SNHLY and CDR2 is FYNNEI in the germline V gene. This CDR3 spans 12 amino acids. CDR3 sequence: CASGDRYYGYTF. CDR3 DNA sequence: TGTGCCAGCGGGGACAGGTACTATGGCTACACCTTC.

This clone was seen a few times. The rearrangement uses TRBV5-1 and TRBJ1-1; 7 bases are shared with TRBD1. Germline V gene sequence: CDR1 SGHRS, CDR2 YFSETQ. V shed 0 bases and J 4 bases; nucleotides not matched to a gene: 6. This CDR3 spans 15 amino acids. The CDR3 nucleotides are TGCGCCAGCAGCTTGGGGGAGGCAGGGGGCACTGAAGCTTTCTTT. This translates into CASSLGEAGGTEAFF.

This sequence joins TRBV19 and TRBJ1-1; 8 bases match TRBD1. The CDR3 is 18 amino acids. Trimming at V came to 4 bases and at J to 1 base, leaving 14 bases not matched to a gene. Germline V gene data show CDR1 as LNHDA and CDR2 as SQIVND (reference sequence). CDR3 in DNA: TGTGCCAGTAGTAGCCACTTTCCCGGGACAGGAGAGAACACTGAAGCTTTCTTT. Translation: CASSSHFPGTGENTEAFF.